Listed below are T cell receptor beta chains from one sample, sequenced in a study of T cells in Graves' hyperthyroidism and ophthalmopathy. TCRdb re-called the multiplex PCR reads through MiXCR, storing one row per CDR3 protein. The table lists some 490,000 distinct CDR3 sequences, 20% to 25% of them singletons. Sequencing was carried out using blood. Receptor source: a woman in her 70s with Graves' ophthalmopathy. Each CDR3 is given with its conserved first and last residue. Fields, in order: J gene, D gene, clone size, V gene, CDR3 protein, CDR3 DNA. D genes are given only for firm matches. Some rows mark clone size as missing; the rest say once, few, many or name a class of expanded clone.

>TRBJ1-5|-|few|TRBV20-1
CSARRGTDSNQPQHF
TGCAGTGCTAGGCGCGGGACGGATAGCAATCAGCCCCAGCATTTT
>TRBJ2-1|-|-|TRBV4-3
CASSPVLAGSYNEQFF
TGCGCCAGCAGCCCGGTTTTAGCAGGCTCCTACAATGAGCAGTTCTTC
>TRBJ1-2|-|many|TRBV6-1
CASRETDAYGYTF
TGTGCCAGCAGGGAGACAGATGCCTATGGCTACACCTTC
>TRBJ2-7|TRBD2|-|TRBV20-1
CSVGGTSVYEQYF
TGCAGTGTGGGGGGGACTAGCGTTTACGAGCAGTACTTC
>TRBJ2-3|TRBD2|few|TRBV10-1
CASRTSVITDTQYF
TGCGCCAGCAGAACTAGCGTGATTACAGATACGCAGTATTTT
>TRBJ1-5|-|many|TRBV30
CAWSFGDQPQHF
TGTGCCTGGAGTTTCGGGGATCAGCCCCAGCATTTT
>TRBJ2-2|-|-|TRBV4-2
CASSQDHLVGANTGELFF
TGTGCCAGCAGCCAGGACCACCTAGTAGGGGCGAACACCGGGGAGCTGTTTTTT
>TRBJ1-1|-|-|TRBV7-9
CASSLGQESTEAFF
TGTGCCAGCAGCTTAGGACAGGAGTCCACTGAAGCTTTCTTT
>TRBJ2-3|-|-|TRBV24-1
CATGGQTPADTQYF
TGTGCCACCGGCGGACAGACCCCAGCAGATACGCAGTATTTT
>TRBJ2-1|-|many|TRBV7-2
CASSLADPRAHEQFF
TGTGCCAGCAGCTTAGCTGATCCTAGAGCCCATGAGCAGTTCTTC
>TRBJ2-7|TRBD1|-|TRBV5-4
CASSRGQGEYEQYF
TGTGCCAGCAGCCGTGGACAGGGGGAATACGAGCAGTACTTC
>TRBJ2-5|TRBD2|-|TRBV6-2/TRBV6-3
CASSSSGSGGTQYF
TGTGCCAGCAGTTCTAGCGGGAGCGGAGGGACCCAGTACTTC
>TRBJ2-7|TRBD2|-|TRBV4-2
CASSQAGTSGRAEYEQYF
TGTGCCAGCAGCCAAGCCGGGACTAGCGGGAGGGCCGAGTACGAGCAGTACTTC
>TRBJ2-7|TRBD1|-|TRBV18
CASSLQGQATYEQYF
TGTGCCAGCTCACTCCAAGGACAGGCTACCTACGAGCAGTACTTC
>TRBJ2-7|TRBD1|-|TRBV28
CASSPGGTGVYEQYF
TGTGCCAGCAGTCCTGGGGGGACAGGGGTCTACGAGCAGTACTTC